Presented here are 4 T cell receptor beta chains from one specimen sequenced in a study of blood T cell repertoires in COVID-19. Sequencing used immunoSEQ multiplex PCR; TCRdb keeps in-frame clones, though not all of them. The table shows over 45,000 clones, with 65% to 85% occurring only once. Sequenced sample: peripheral blood. These receptors all come from a human donor in a cohort sampled during active COVID-19.

This clone was detected once. The V and J genes are TRBV5-4 and TRBJ1-2, with 8 bases fitting TRBD1. The junction had 10 bases not matched to a gene; V was cut back by 0 bases and J by 9 bases. Germline-derived CDR1 and CDR2 are SGHNT and YYREEE (reference sequence). The CDR3 has 15 residues. CDR3 region: CASSLGRDRGFSYTF. The DNA for the CDR3 is TGTGCCAGCAGCTTGGGTCGTGACAGGGGTTTTAGCTACACCTTC.

This chain joins TRBV28 and TRBJ1-3; TRBD1 matches at 7 bases. There are 16 residues in the CDR3. The trim removed 4 bases at V and 0 bases at J, leaving 6 bases unmatched. Germline loops: CDR1 MDHEN, CDR2 SYDVKM. In nucleotides, the CDR3 is TGTGCCAGCAGTTCCCAAGGGGGCGGCTCTGGAAACACCATATATTTT. Its translation is CASSSQGGGSGNTIYF.

The chain recombines TRBV25-1 with TRBJ1-1; perhaps TRBD1 as D (6 bases). The V gene lost 0 bases and the J gene lost 10 bases, with 12 bases spanning the gap. CDR1 MGHDK and CDR2 SYGVNS come from the germline V gene. This CDR3 region has 13 residues. DNA of the CDR3: TGTGCCAGCAGTGAATACAGGGGCGGGCGAGCTTTCTTT. Its translation: CASSEYRGGRAFF. The complete variable domain, with remaining parts taken from reference TRBV25-1 and TRBJ1-1, reads EADIYQTPRYLVIGTGKKITLECSQTMGHDKMYWYQQDPGMELHLIHYSYGVNSTEKGDLSSESTVSRIRTEHFPLTLESARPSHTSQYLCASSEYRGGRAFFGQGTRLTVV.

V usage is TRBV4-2 and J usage is TRBJ2-1; TRBD2 matches 7 bases. V gave up 0 bases and J gave up 8 bases; unmatched junction bases: 10. Germline lookup yields CDR1 LGHNA and CDR2 YNFKEQ. The CDR3 runs to 16 residues. This CDR3 is CASSQDDPRGNDEQFF. The CDR3 region has the DNA TGTGCCAGCAGCCAAGATGACCCGCGGGGGAACGATGAGCAGTTCTTC.